What follows is one TCR beta chain and its context. Clones were read by immunoSEQ multiplex PCR, and TCRdb kept only the in-frame ones, dropping some. The data contain roughly 170,000 clones, 80% to 95% of them seen just once; the ten biggest clones take up around 2%. The data stem from a study of control samples from healthy donors and cancer patients. This TCR was recovered from a middle-aged woman in good health. The sample consisted of blood.

The CDR3 coding sequence is TGCGCCAGCAGGGGTGGAGCTAATGAAAAACTGTTTTTT. Translated, it gives CASRGGANEKLFF. The J gene is TRBJ1-4, the V gene TRBV4-1; D ambiguous. The V gene's germline CDR1 is MGHRA and CDR2 YSYEKL. V lost 6 bases to trimming and J lost 3 bases, with 8 bases between them. This CDR3 comprises 13 residues.